The 30 T cell receptor beta chains below were found in one sample sequenced in a study of T cells after yellow fever vaccination. TCRdb recomputed calls from the 5' RACE reads with MiXCR, one row per CDR3 protein. The top ten clones hold 3.2% of a sample with about 210,000 distinct CDR3 sequences, more than 3% of them seen once. Sample: CD4+ T cells sorted from PBMCs, taken 10 days after the yellow fever booster vaccination. These TCRs come from a man aged 18 to 35 who received the YFV17D yellow fever vaccine.

This clonotype appeared a few times. This chain joins TRBV7-9 and TRBJ2-7; weak D call: TRBD2 (7 bases). CDR3 size: 15 residues. CDR1 is SEHNR and CDR2 is FQNEAQ in the germline V gene (reference sequence). V lost 1 base to trimming and J lost 1 base, with 11 bases between them. The CDR3 DNA is TGTGCCAGCAGCTTAGACGGGGGGCTTTCCTACGAGCAGTACTTC. Translation: CASSLDGGLSYEQYF. Full variable domain (rest looked up from reference TRBV7-9 and TRBJ2-7): DTGVSQNPRHKITKRGQNVTFRCDPISEHNRLYWYRQTLGQGPEFLTYFQNEAQLEKSRLLSDRFSAERPKGSFSTLEIQRTEQGDSAMYLCASSLDGGLSYEQYFGPGTRLTVT.

This clonotype has just a few counts. This chain links TRBV6-5 with TRBJ1-3; D not resolved. Trimming cost V 5 bases and J 8 bases, with 13 bases left between them. This CDR3 is built from 13 residues. Germline-derived CDR1 and CDR2 are MNHEY and SVGAGI. In DNA form, the CDR3 reads TGTGCCAGCAGTCGCCGGGCTCCTGACACCATATATTTT. It is translated as CASSRRAPDTIYF.

This clonotype was detected a few times. This chain connects TRBV21-1 to TRBJ2-3; the DNA was not used to check the table's D call, TRBD1. TRBV21-1 is termed a pseudogene. The CDR3 consists of 12 residues. CDR3 sequence: CASPGGTDTQYF. CDR3 in DNA: TGTGCCAGCCCGGGGGGCACAGATACGCAGTATTTT.

V and J are TRBV29-1 and TRBJ2-7; D is possibly TRBD1 (5 bases). This CDR3 region has 12 residues. Germline V gene sequence: CDR1 SQVTM, CDR2 ANQGSEA. V was pared by 5 bases and J by 0 bases, with 8 bases between. The CDR3 loop reads CSVTDSSYEQYV. The CDR3 region has the DNA TGCAGCGTTACCGACAGCTCCTACGAGCAGTACGTC.

The gene calls are TRBV5-5 and TRBJ2-7; 8 nucleotides line up with TRBD1. This CDR3 is 14 amino acids long. CDR1 SGHKS and CDR2 YYEKEE come from the germline V gene (reference sequence). J gave up 7 bases and V 2 bases, and 8 bases lay outside the gene matches. CDR3 nucleotides: TGTGCCAGCAGCTTTTGGAGCCAGGGGGCTGAGCAGTACTTC. Protein product: CASSFWSQGAEQYF.

This clonotype showed up many times. This rearrangement joins TRBV11-2 to TRBJ2-7; D call uncertain. The CDR3 has 14 residues. V was trimmed by 5 bases and J by 1 base, leaving 12 bases between them. CDR1 and CDR2 from the germline V gene are SGHAT and FQNNGV. CDR3 residues: CASSPPSASYEQYV. Written as DNA, the CDR3 is TGTGCCAGCAGCCCCCCTTCCGCATCCTACGAGCAGTACGTC.

The chain uses TRBV14 and TRBJ2-1, with TRBD2 as a possible D gene (6 bases). V was clipped by 4 bases and J by 3 bases, with 7 bases between them. Germline CDR1 is SGHDN and CDR2 is FVKESK. The CDR3 totals 13 residues. CDR3 region: CASSPGLYNEQFF. CDR3 nucleotides: TGTGCCAGCAGCCCGGGACTCTACAATGAGCAGTTCTTC.

Concerning this clonotype: This clone may be a read error of a much larger clone one base away. This chain connects TRBV5-6 to TRBJ2-5; D possibly uses TRBD1 or TRBD2 (7 bases each). The length of the CDR3 is 13 residues. The V gene's germline CDR1 is SGHDT and CDR2 YYEEEE. The DNA for the CDR3 is TGTGGCAGCAGCGGGACAGTCCAAGAGACCCAGTACTTC. This translates into CGSSGTVQETQYF.

The V and J genes are TRBV12-3 or TRBV12-4 and TRBJ2-7; either TRBD1 or TRBD2 may fit D (5 bases each). Trimming removed 3 bases from V and 3 bases from J, with 12 bases in between. This CDR3 has 14 residues. The CDR3 spells CASSLGTPVYEQYV. The CDR3 coding sequence is TGTGCCAGCAGTTTGGGGACCCCGGTCTACGAGCAGTACGTC.

V and J are TRBV19 and TRBJ1-1, with 9 bases matching TRBD1. Germline CDR1 LNHDA, CDR2 SQIVND (reference sequence). The CDR3 spans 15 residues. After removal of 4 bases from V and 5 bases from J, the junction contained 8 bases not matched to a gene. The CDR3 region is CASSTTGGLFTEAFF. The CDR3 coding sequence is TGTGCCAGTAGTACGACAGGGGGTCTGTTTACTGAAGCTTTCTTT.

To note about this clonotype: The junction differs from germline at one of its ends, possibly a read error. The gene calls are TRBV10-3 and TRBJ1-4, with 7 positions matching TRBD1. The CDR3 runs 19 residues. CDR1 and CDR2 from the germline V gene are ENHRY and SYGVKD. The CDR3 sequence is CAISESGGDTGTDNGKLFF. Written as DNA, the CDR3 is TGTGCCATCAGTGAGTCCGGGGGGGATACCGGGACAGACAATGGAAAACTGTTTTTT.

V and J are TRBV6-2 or TRBV6-3 and TRBJ1-5; the D gene is possibly TRBD1 (6 bases). From germline, CDR1 is MNHEY and CDR2 SVGEGT. The CDR3 spans 16 residues. Trimming removed 5 bases from V and 5 bases from J, with 19 bases in between. The CDR3 sequence is CASSQRDIVRHQPQHF. The CDR3 nucleotides read TGTGCCAGCAGTCAACGGGACATTGTCCGTCATCAGCCCCAGCATTTT.

This clonotype was seen more than once but under ten times. The J gene is TRBJ2-1, the V gene TRBV3-1; 10 bases agree with TRBD1. The trim removed 3 bases at V and 2 bases at J, leaving 4 bases unmatched. In germline, CDR1 is LGHDT, CDR2 YNNKEL (reference sequence). CDR3 length: 16 residues. CDR3 region: CASSQRDRGTYNEQFF. Written as DNA, the CDR3 is TGTGCCAGCAGCCAGAGGGACAGGGGAACCTACAATGAGCAGTTCTTC.

This clonotype was detected a few times. CDR3 in amino acids: CASSDPGGGANVLTF. The CDR3 DNA reads TGTGCCAGCAGTGACCCGGGCGGTGGGGCCAACGTCCTGACTTTC. The gene calls are TRBV25-1 and TRBJ2-6; D is undetermined. Trimming took off 3 bases at V and 3 bases at J, with 9 bases between the two ends. The CDR3 extends over 15 amino acids. Germline V gene sequence: CDR1 MGHDK, CDR2 SYGVNS.

This clonotype came up many times. This chain connects TRBV5-1 to TRBJ2-7; D might be TRBD1 or TRBD2, each matching 5 bases. CDR3 length: 14 amino acids. V lost 5 bases, J lost 4 bases, and 16 bases lay in between. Germline CDR1 and CDR2: SGHRS and YFSETQ. In DNA, the CDR3 is TGCGCCAGCAGACCATCCGGGACCGAGTACGAGCAGTACTTC. The encoded protein is CASRPSGTEYEQYF.

This clonotype was seen only a few times. The chain employs TRBV5-1 and TRBJ2-1; D gene uncertain. There are 16 residues in the CDR3. Germline V CDR1 and CDR2: SGHRS, YFSETQ. The V gene lost 7 bases and the J gene lost 4 bases, with 21 bases spanning the gap. DNA of the CDR3: TGCGCCAGCTCCACCCTTCGAAGGCGAGGTTACAATGAGCAGTTCTTC. This sequence encodes CASSTLRRRGYNEQFF.

This clonotype was detected ten times or more. The V and J genes are TRBV5-1 and TRBJ2-1, with 11 bases fitting TRBD2. The length of the CDR3 is 15 residues. Trimming cost V 2 bases and J 4 bases; bases outside gene matches: 2. Germline CDR1 is SGHRS and CDR2 is YFSETQ. CDR3 sequence (DNA): TGCGCCAGCAGCTTCACTAGCGGGGGTTACAATGAGCAGTTCTTC. Amino acid sequence: CASSFTSGGYNEQFF. Full variable domain (rest looked up from reference TRBV5-1 and TRBJ2-1): KAGVTQTPRYLIKTRGQQVTLSCSPISGHRSVSWYQQTPGQGLQFLFEYFSETQRNKGNFPGRFSGRQFSNSRSEMNVSTLELGDSALYLCASSFTSGGYNEQFFGPGTRLTVL.

The chain joins TRBV2 to TRBJ2-7; D unresolved. The CDR3 loop spans 18 amino acids. From germline, CDR1 is SNHLY and CDR2 FYNNEI. Trimming removed 4 bases at V and 0 bases at J, with 22 bases between. The CDR3 coding sequence is TGTGCCAGCAGTGCGATCTTTAATTTTAACAGCAGCTCCTACGAGCAGTACTTC. Translation: CASSAIFNFNSSSYEQYF. The complete variable domain, with remaining parts taken from reference TRBV2 and TRBJ2-7, reads EPEVTQTPSHQVTQMGQEVILRCVPISNHLYFYWYRQILGQKVEFLVSFYNNEISEKSEIFDDQFSVERPDGSNFTLKIRSTKLEDSAMYFCASSAIFNFNSSSYEQYFGPGTRLTVT.

This clonotype was recorded a few times. The V gene is TRBV6-2 or TRBV6-3, the J gene TRBJ1-5, with D hard to call. The CDR3 covers 15 residues. V was trimmed by 7 bases and J by 2 bases, leaving 15 bases between them. Germline CDR1 and CDR2: MNHEY and SVGEGT. CDR3 in DNA: TGTGCCAGCACCCCGGCCGAAAGGGGCAATCAGCCCCAGCATTTT. Translation: CASTPAERGNQPQHF.

This clonotype has a handful of counts. The chain links TRBV12-3 or TRBV12-4 to TRBJ1-2; D gene ambiguous. There are 17 residues in the CDR3. Trimming took off 5 bases at V and 4 bases at J, with 23 bases between the two ends. The CDR3 here is CASSNLRRTFPAYGYTF. DNA of the CDR3: TGTGCCAGCAGTAACCTTCGGAGGACTTTCCCTGCCTATGGCTACACCTTC.

The chain is built from TRBV27 and TRBJ1-1, with D perhaps matching TRBD1 (6 bases). The CDR3 has 16 residues. Germline CDR1 reads MNHEY; CDR2 reads SMNVEV (reference sequence). Trimming took 5 bases from V and 4 from J, leaving 20 bases between them. The CDR3 is CASSNREWSMGTEAFF. CDR3 nucleotides: TGTGCCAGCAGTAACAGGGAATGGTCCATGGGCACTGAAGCTTTCTTT.

This clonotype was counted a few times. The chain recombines TRBV2 with TRBJ1-1; D not resolved. Trimming pared 4 bases from V and 1 base from J, leaving 13 bases between. Germline CDR1 and CDR2: SNHLY and FYNNEI. The CDR3 has 15 amino acids. CDR3 sequence reads: CASSVRKGTNTEAFF. The CDR3 region has the DNA TGTGCCAGCAGTGTACGAAAAGGAACGAACACTGAAGCTTTCTTT.

J is TRBJ1-3 and V is TRBV15; D gene ambiguous. The CDR3 spans 15 residues. Trimming shortened V by 2 bases and J by 0 bases, and 8 bases separated the two germline ends. CDR1 and CDR2 from the germline V gene are LNHNV and YYDKDF (reference sequence). The CDR3 loop reads CATSRTGSSGNTIYF. CDR3 nucleotide sequence: TGTGCCACCAGCAGAACCGGGAGCTCTGGAAACACCATATATTTT.

In this sample, this clonotype turned up many times. The rearrangement links TRBV12-3 or TRBV12-4 to TRBJ1-2, with D tentatively TRBD1 (6 bases). The CDR3 totals 14 residues. Trimming stripped 3 bases from V and 5 bases from J, with 13 bases between. DNA for the CDR3: TGTGCCAGCAGTTTCGGGGGGGGCGCGTATGGCTACACCTTC. Protein product: CASSFGGGAYGYTF.

This clonotype was detected ten times or more. The chain recombines TRBV29-1 with TRBJ2-3; 10 bases match TRBD2. This CDR3 region has 15 residues. Trimming cost V 6 bases and J 0 bases; bases outside gene matches: 6. Per the germline V gene, CDR1 is SQVTM and CDR2 is ANQGSEA. CDR3 sequence reads: CSVTSGSSSTDTQYF. Written as DNA, the CDR3 is TGCAGCGTGACTAGCGGGTCCTCTAGCACAGATACGCAGTATTTT.

The chain employs TRBV7-8 and TRBJ2-2; D is ambiguous. V lost 1 base to trimming and J lost 4 bases, with 10 bases between them. From germline, CDR1 is SGHVS and CDR2 FQNEAQ. The CDR3 covers 15 residues. The CDR3 is CASSLVALGTGELFF. Written as DNA, the CDR3 is TGTGCCAGCAGCTTAGTCGCTCTCGGCACCGGGGAGCTGTTTTTT.

This clonotype was recorded at least ten times. The chain employs TRBV30 and TRBJ2-6; D is uncertain. CDR3 length equals 15 residues. CDR1 GTSNPN and CDR2 SVGIG come from the germline V gene (reference sequence). V was trimmed by 5 bases and J by 0 bases, leaving 11 bases between them. CDR3 sequence (DNA): TGTGCCTGGGGAATGAAACACTCTGGGGCCAACGTCCTGACTTTC. Protein sequence: CAWGMKHSGANVLTF. Complete variable domain (other parts from reference TRBV30 and TRBJ2-6): SQTIHQWPATLVQPVGSPLSLECTVEGTSNPNLYWYRQAAGRGLQLLFYSVGIGQISSEVPQNLSASRPQDRQFILSSKKLLLSDSGFYLCAWGMKHSGANVLTFGAGSRLTVL.

This clonotype occurred many times. In DNA form, the CDR3 reads TGCGCCAGCAGCCAAGGCCTGCGGGGGGGCAGGGTAGGGGAGACCCAGTACTTC. Amino acid sequence: CASSQGLRGGRVGETQYF. V gene TRBV4-3 combines with J gene TRBJ2-5, with 9 nucleotides matching TRBD2. This CDR3 comprises 18 residues. Germline values: CDR1 LGHNA, CDR2 YSLEER. The V gene end was trimmed by 1 base and the J gene end by 5 bases; junction bases not matched to a gene: 14.

The chain uses TRBV20-1 and TRBJ2-7; D unclear. V was cut by 0 bases and J by 2 bases, with 11 bases left in between. Germline assignment: CDR1 DFQATT and CDR2 SNEGSKA (reference sequence). This CDR3 comprises 14 residues. DNA for the CDR3: TGCAGTGCTAGAGATCTCGGAGTTCCCTACGAGCAGTACTTC. This gives the protein CSARDLGVPYEQYF.

Note on this clonotype: The junction and the germline gene differ at one end; a read error may be behind it. This CDR3 is CSSSRSGALGAFF. Here the CDR3 DNA reads TGCTCCAGCAGCCGATCCGGGGCCCTGGGGGCTTTCTTT. The V gene is TRBV4-1, the J gene TRBJ1-1; maybe TRBD1 (5 bases). Germline V lookup: CDR1 MGHRA, CDR2 YSYEKL. This CDR3 has 13 amino acids.